A single sample is the source of the 4 T cell receptor beta chains below, sequenced in a study of T cell changes during pregnancy in multiple sclerosis (dated by TCRdb to the late 2010s). Receptor libraries were prepared by the immunoSEQ multiplex PCR assay. TCRdb took this table from immuneACCESS and kept in-frame rearrangements with V and J called. Such tables lack part of the clones; where checked against another copy, unresolved V genes explain under half of the gap, and the rest is unexplained. Counted in this sample were about 100,000 clones; 90% of them appeared once. Jointly, the top ten make up roughly 0.79% of the sample. The material sequenced was peripheral blood, taken in the second trimester of pregnancy. The receptors here all came from a female donor in good health, enrolled as a control in a pregnancy study.

The CDR3 coding sequence is TGCAGCGTTGATAGGGAGGGGTCCTACGAGCAGTACTTC. Amino acid sequence: CSVDREGSYEQYF. The V gene is TRBV29-1, the J gene TRBJ2-7; TRBD2 aligns across 7 bases. The germline V gene encodes CDR1 SQVTM and CDR2 ANQGSEA. This CDR3 region has 13 residues. J lost 1 base, V lost 3 bases, and 3 bases had no gene match.

The chain uses TRBV7-2 and TRBJ1-3; D not certain. V was shortened by 0 bases and J by 4 bases, with 10 bases between the two germline ends. The CDR3 contains 15 residues. CDR1 and CDR2 from the germline V gene are SGHTA and FQGNSA. CDR3 nucleotides: TGTGCCAGCAGCTTAGCTCGAGGGTACGGAAACACCATATATTTT. Its protein product is CASSLARGYGNTIYF.

The chain uses TRBV11-2 and TRBJ1-2; perhaps TRBD1 as D (6 bases). Trimming left V 5 bases short and J 7 bases short, with 11 bases between. This CDR3 has 12 amino acids. Per germline, CDR1 SGHAT and CDR2 FQNNGV. The CDR3 is CASSPGVSGYTF. CDR3 nucleotide sequence: TGTGCCAGCAGCCCAGGGGTGAGTGGCTACACCTTC. Filled out from reference TRBV11-2 and TRBJ1-2, the complete variable domain reads EAGVAQSPRYKIIEKRQSVAFWCNPISGHATLYWYQQILGQGPKLLIQFQNNGVVDDSQLPKDRFSAERLKGVDSTLKIQPAKLEDSAVYLCASSPGVSGYTFGSGTRLTVV.

The rearrangement links TRBV28 to TRBJ2-5, with 12 bases aligning to TRBD2. This CDR3 is built from 13 residues. The germline V gene has CDR1 MDHEN and CDR2 SYDVKM. Trimming at V came to 11 bases and at J to 9 bases, leaving 10 bases not matched to a gene. The CDR3 region is CAGQLAGGGAQYF. Written as DNA, the CDR3 is TGTGCCGGACAACTAGCGGGGGGAGGGGCCCAGTACTTC.